Each of the 4 T cell receptor beta chains below was sequenced from the same sample in a study of blood T cell repertoires in COVID-19. Assay used: immunoSEQ multiplex PCR; TCRdb lists only in-frame clones, some missing. The table records tens of thousands of clones, 75% to 90% of them present only once. Sequencing was performed on peripheral blood. Source of these receptors: a human donor in a cohort sampled during active COVID-19.

V and J are TRBV11-2 and TRBJ1-4, with 11 bases matching TRBD1. The CDR3 is 17 amino acids. The junction had 13 bases not matched to a gene; V was cut back by 5 bases and J by 8 bases. The V gene's germline CDR1 is SGHAT and CDR2 FQNNGV. CDR3 in amino acids: CASSPTADRGQGEKLFF. The CDR3 DNA reads as TGTGCCAGCAGCCCGACCGCGGACAGGGGGCAAGGAGAAAAACTGTTTTTT.

The rearrangement uses TRBV27 and TRBJ2-7, with TRBD2 matching over 7 bases. Trimming at V came to 1 base and at J to 0 bases, leaving 6 bases not matched to a gene. The CDR3 loop spans 16 amino acids. CDR1 is MNHEY and CDR2 is SMNVEV in the germline V gene (reference sequence). CDR3: CASSLFATSVSYEQYF. In nucleotides, the CDR3 is TGTGCCAGCAGTTTATTCGCCACTAGCGTCTCCTACGAGCAGTACTTC.

V and J are TRBV18 and TRBJ1-5; no firm D call. V was cut by 3 bases and J by 3 bases, with 12 bases left in between. In germline, CDR1 is KGHSH, CDR2 LQKENI. The CDR3 has 15 amino acids. Here the CDR3 DNA reads TGTGCCAGCTCACCCCCTGGGGAGCTCAATCAGCCCCAGCATTTT. This sequence encodes CASSPPGELNQPQHF.

The V call is TRBV30, the J call TRBJ1-1; no clear D. This CDR3 region has 12 residues. Germline CDR1 and CDR2: GTSNPN and SVGIG (reference sequence). Between the trimmed V and J ends, which lost 3 bases and 4 bases, there was a span of 9 bases. The CDR3 here is CAWSRWATEAFF. In nucleotides, the CDR3 is TGTGCCTGGAGCCGATGGGCCACTGAAGCTTTCTTT.